The 17 T cell receptor beta chains listed next were all sequenced from one sample in a study of cytomegalovirus exposure and HLA in healthy donors. The primer mix had 60 Vbeta and 13 Jbeta primers. Assay: immunoSEQ multiplex PCR; the TCRdb copy retains only in-frame clones and omits some. This table has about 160,000 clones, 65% to 80% appearing once. The specimen sequenced was PBMCs. All receptors derive from a man aged 40-55 years in good health and CMV-seronegative.

The chain uses TRBV5-1 and TRBJ1-2, with 8 bases lining up with TRBD1. Trimming at V came to 4 bases and at J to 5 bases, leaving 10 bases not matched to a gene. Germline V CDR1 and CDR2: SGHRS, YFSETQ. The CDR3 extends over 15 amino acids. DNA for the CDR3: TGCGCCAGCAGCGCTGCCACAGGGGGAGAGTATGGCTACACCTTC. It specifies CASSAATGGEYGYTF.

The chain carries TRBV27 and TRBJ2-7, with TRBD1 matching over 8 bases. The CDR3 extends over 14 amino acids. Germline lookup yields CDR1 MNHEY and CDR2 SMNVEV (reference sequence). V was clipped by 6 bases and J by 1 base; unmatched bases: 5. The CDR3 DNA is TGTGCCAGCAGGACAGGGGCGGGATCCTACGAGCAGTACTTC. Protein sequence: CASRTGAGSYEQYF.

V and J are TRBV6-1 and TRBJ2-7, with D possibly matching TRBD1 (5 bases). The CDR3 extends over 12 amino acids. Trimming cost V 5 bases and J 2 bases, with 7 bases left between them. Germline lookup yields CDR1 MNHNS and CDR2 SASEGT. The CDR3 bases are TGTGCCAGCAGTCCACAGGCCTACGAGCAGTACTTC. Translating gives CASSPQAYEQYF.

This rearrangement joins TRBV19 to TRBJ2-1; 7 nucleotides match TRBD2. The germline V gene encodes CDR1 LNHDA and CDR2 SQIVND (reference sequence). Germline trimming cut 7 bases from V and 5 bases from J; bases unmatched to any gene: 17. The CDR3 is 17 residues long. The CDR3 DNA is TGTGCCAGTAAAGGGTTGGGGACCGGGACTATGAACAATGAGCAGTTCTTC. This gives the protein CASKGLGTGTMNNEQFF.

V and J are TRBV6-5 and TRBJ1-6; D gene ambiguous. The CDR3 is 13 amino acids. CDR1 MNHEY and CDR2 SVGAGI come from the germline V gene. V dropped 8 bases and J dropped 5 bases, with 10 bases sitting between them. For the CDR3, the DNA is TGTGCCAGCCGTACCGGGGATAATTCACCCCTCCACTTT. As protein: CASRTGDNSPLHF.

This clone was observed once. The chain is built from TRBV5-6 and TRBJ2-3; TRBD2 agrees at 13 bases. The junction had 13 bases not matched to a gene; V was cut back by 4 bases and J by 5 bases. CDR3 size: 18 residues. Germline V gene sequence: CDR1 SGHDT, CDR2 YYEEEE. The CDR3 region is CASSQIGATSGRRDTQYF. CDR3 bases: TGTGCCAGCAGCCAAATAGGGGCGACTAGCGGGAGGCGAGATACGCAGTATTTT.

V and J are TRBV2 and TRBJ2-7; 8 bases align to TRBD1. This CDR3 has 22 amino acids. Germline V gene data show CDR1 as SNHLY and CDR2 as FYNNEI. V shed 5 bases and J 1 base; nucleotides not matched to a gene: 28. CDR3 sequence (DNA): TGTGCCAGCAGTTCTCCACGTTCGGCTACAGGGGGTTCTCGAGACCTATCCTACGAGCAGTACTTC. It is translated as CASSSPRSATGGSRDLSYEQYF.

The chain has TRBV6-1 and TRBJ1-6; 8 nucleotides match TRBD1. The length of the CDR3 is 15 residues. The V segment lost 2 bases and the J segment 7 bases; nucleotides outside the gene matches: 4. Germline values: CDR1 MNHNS, CDR2 SASEGT. CDR3 loop: CASSEQGAANSPLHF. DNA for the CDR3: TGTGCCAGCAGTGAACAGGGGGCGGCCAATTCACCCCTCCACTTT.

Comment on this clone: An end of the junction does not agree with germline; a read error may underlie this. V gene TRBV7-9 combines with J gene TRBJ2-7, with D maybe TRBD1 (5 bases). The germline gives CDR1 SEHNR, CDR2 FQNEAQ (reference sequence). The CDR3 spans 13 residues. CDR3 loop: CSSSLDRTYEQYF. The CDR3 DNA reads TGTTCCAGCAGCTTAGACAGAACCTACGAGCAGTACTTC.

Details on this clone: The junction departs from the called germline gene at one end, perhaps through a read error. V is TRBV7-9 and J is TRBJ2-1, with TRBD2 matching 10 bases. Germline values: CDR1 SEHNR, CDR2 FQNEAQ (reference sequence). The CDR3 has 16 residues. The CDR3 protein is CSSSLYSSGSGNEQFF. DNA of the CDR3: TGTTCCAGCAGCTTATATTCTAGCGGGAGTGGCAATGAGCAGTTCTTC.

V and J are TRBV11-2 and TRBJ1-5; D unresolved. The V end was cut by 3 bases, the J end by 4 bases, with 10 bases between. CDR3 length: 14 residues. Germline lookup yields CDR1 SGHAT and CDR2 FQNNGV. CDR3 DNA sequence: TGTGCCAGCAGCTTGTTGGCTGATAATCAGCCCCAGCATTTT. It is translated as CASSLLADNQPQHF.

A single count supports this clone. The J gene is TRBJ1-1, the V gene TRBV18; 10 bases map to TRBD1. CDR1 is KGHSH and CDR2 is LQKENI in the germline V gene. With V trimmed by 2 bases and J by 5 bases, 5 bases remained unmatched. This CDR3 contains 15 residues. The CDR3 region is CASSPDRGPATEAFF. The CDR3 bases are TGTGCCAGCTCACCAGACAGGGGGCCCGCGACTGAAGCTTTCTTT. Full variable domain (missing parts from reference TRBV18 and TRBJ1-1): NAGVMQNPRHLVRRRGQEARLRCSPMKGHSHVYWYRQLPEEGLKFMVYLQKENIIDESGMPKERFSAEFPKEGPSILRIQQVVRGDSAAYFCASSPDRGPATEAFFGQGTRLTVV.

This rearrangement joins TRBV5-1 to TRBJ2-6, with a weak D call TRBD1 (5 bases). CDR3 length: 15 amino acids. Germline assignment: CDR1 SGHRS and CDR2 YFSETQ. Trimming took off 2 bases at V and 2 bases at J, with 8 bases between the two ends. As DNA, the CDR3 is TGCGCCAGCAGCTTTTCAGGGACTGGGGCCAACGTCCTGACTTTC. Translated: CASSFSGTGANVLTF.

V gene TRBV5-1 combines with J gene TRBJ2-5; 14 bases match TRBD2. This CDR3 has 16 residues. Looked up from germline, CDR1 is SGHRS and CDR2 is YFSETQ. V gave up 4 bases and J gave up 5 bases; unmatched junction bases: 7. Here the CDR3 reads CASSLRLAGGQETQYF. CDR3 DNA sequence: TGCGCCAGCAGCCTCAGACTAGCGGGAGGGCAGGAGACCCAGTACTTC.

Remarks on this clone: One junction end does not reproduce the germline sequence, and a read error may be involved. V is TRBV4-2 and J is TRBJ2-6; tentatively, D is TRBD1 (5 bases). Germline assignment: CDR1 LGHNA and CDR2 YNFKEQ. The CDR3 spans 14 residues. CDR3 sequence: CASSQFSGANGLTF. The CDR3 DNA sequence: TGTGCCAGCAGCCAATTTTCTGGGGCCAACGGCCTGACTTTC.

The chain has TRBV19 and TRBJ2-7; D may be TRBD2 (5 bases). Germline CDR1 is LNHDA and CDR2 is SQIVND (reference sequence). The V and J ends lost 5 bases and 0 bases respectively, with 8 bases between them. This CDR3 is built from 13 residues. CDR3 loop: CASSAGISYEQYF. In DNA, the CDR3 is TGTGCCAGTAGTGCCGGGATCTCCTACGAGCAGTACTTC.

A remark on this clone: The same CDR3 arises from other DNA sequences in this sample as well. The chain has TRBV11-3 and TRBJ2-3; D uncertain. Germline assignment: CDR1 SGHNT and CDR2 YENEEA. V shed 1 base and J shed 0 bases, with 5 bases lying between them. The CDR3 has 14 amino acids. The CDR3 region is CASSLGPSTDTQYF. Written as DNA, the CDR3 is TGTGCCAGCAGCTTAGGTCCAAGCACAGATACGCAGTATTTT. Variable domain in full (rest from reference TRBV11-3 and TRBJ2-3): EAGVVQSPRYKIIEKKQPVAFWCNPISGHNTLYWYLQNLGQGPELLIRYENEEAVDDSQLPKDRFSAERLKGVDSTLKIQPAELGDSAVYLCASSLGPSTDTQYFGPGTRLTVL.